Listed below are T cell receptor gamma chains from one sample, sequenced in a study of γδ T cells in repeated Plasmodium falciparum infection. TCRdb re-called clones from the multiplex PCR reads using CATT. The profile shows 20,000 to 30,000 gamma-chain clones, about 2.9% of them singletons. The sample was gamma-delta T cells from blood. The receptors shown here come from a pool of human donors (malaria-infected and uninfected, not separated). The CDR3 runs from the conserved cysteine through the conserved F or W. Each record gives: V gene, clone size, J gene, CDR3 protein, CDR3 DNA. The listing skips clone size in some rows; elsewhere it reads once, few, many or a size class.

v_gene: TRGV8; abundance: many; j_gene: TRGJP2; CDR3aa: CATWDRRHRWIKTF; CDR3nt: TGTGCCACCTGGGATAGACGCCATAGATGGATCAAGACGTTT
v_gene: TRGV2; abundance: many; j_gene: TRGJ1/TRGJ2; CDR3aa: CATWDGENYYKKLF; CDR3nt: TGTGCCACCTGGGACGGTGAGAATTATTATAAGAAACTCTTT
v_gene: TRGV2; abundance: medium-sized; j_gene: TRGJ1/TRGJ2; CDR3aa: CATWDGLYSSPDRKLF; CDR3nt: TGTGCCACCTGGGACGGGCTCTACTCATCTCCTGATAGGAAACTCTTT
v_gene: TRGV4; abundance: many; j_gene: TRGJ1/TRGJ2; CDR3aa: CATWDRLVLEKLF; CDR3nt: TGTGCCACCTGGGACCGACTAGTCTTGGAGAAACTCTTT
v_gene: TRGV4; abundance: many; j_gene: TRGJ1/TRGJ2; CDR3aa: CATWDGLYYKKLF; CDR3nt: TGTGCCACCTGGGATGGGCTTTACTATAAGAAACTCTTT
v_gene: TRGV8; abundance: many; j_gene: TRGJ1/TRGJ2; CDR3aa: CATWDNRPNYYKKLF; CDR3nt: TGTGCCACCTGGGATAACAGACCGAATTATTATAAGAAACTCTTT
v_gene: TRGV5; abundance: few; j_gene: TRGJ1/TRGJ2; CDR3aa: CATWDRQRGRAMCYKKLF; CDR3nt: TGTGCCACCTGGGACAGGCAAAGGGGAAGGGCTATGTGTTATAAGAAACTCTTT
v_gene: TRGV8; abundance: many; j_gene: TRGJ1/TRGJ2; CDR3aa: CATWETLYYYKKLF; CDR3nt: TGTGCCACCTGGGAAACGCTCTATTATTATAAGAAACTCTTT
v_gene: TRGV3; abundance: many; j_gene: TRGJ1/TRGJ2; CDR3aa: CATWDRPRDKKLF; CDR3nt: TGTGCCACCTGGGACAGGCCTAGGGATAAGAAACTCTTT
v_gene: TRGV4; abundance: many; j_gene: TRGJ1/TRGJ2; CDR3aa: CATWDRNKKLF; CDR3nt: TGTGCCACCTGGGATCGAAATAAGAAACTCTTT
v_gene: TRGV4; abundance: many; j_gene: TRGJ1/TRGJ2; CDR3aa: CATWLSVKKLF; CDR3nt: TGTGCCACCTGGCTATCAGTAAAGAAACTCTTT
v_gene: TRGV2; abundance: many; j_gene: TRGJP1; CDR3aa: CATWDGRGTTGWFKIF; CDR3nt: TGTGCCACCTGGGACGGGCGGGGTACCACTGGTTGGTTCAAGATATTT
v_gene: TRGV8; abundance: many; j_gene: TRGJ1/TRGJ2; CDR3aa: CATWDRSPYYYKKLF; CDR3nt: TGTGCCACCTGGGATAGATCCCCCTATTATTATAAGAAACTCTTT
v_gene: TRGV2; abundance: medium-sized; j_gene: TRGJ1/TRGJ2; CDR3aa: CATWDWYYKKLF; CDR3nt: TGTGCCACCTGGGACTGGTATTATAAGAAACTCTTT
v_gene: TRGV8; abundance: medium-sized; j_gene: TRGJ1/TRGJ2; CDR3aa: CATWDRPYKKLF; CDR3nt: TGTGCCACCTGGGATAGACCCTATAAGAAACTCTTT
v_gene: TRGV2; abundance: many; j_gene: TRGJ1/TRGJ2; CDR3aa: CATWDGWGYKKLF; CDR3nt: TGTGCCACCTGGGACGGGTGGGGTTATAAGAAACTCTTT
v_gene: TRGV4; abundance: medium-sized; j_gene: TRGJ1/TRGJ2; CDR3aa: CATWDSQKLF; CDR3nt: TGTGCCACCTGGGATTCGCAGAAACTCTTT
v_gene: TRGV8; abundance: many; j_gene: TRGJ1/TRGJ2; CDR3aa: CATWCYYYKKLF; CDR3nt: TGTGCCACCTGGTGCTATTATTATAAGAAACTCTTT
v_gene: TRGV4; abundance: NA; j_gene: TRGJ1/TRGJ2; CDR3aa: CATHYYKKLF; CDR3nt: TGTGCCACTCATTATTATAAGAAACTCTTT